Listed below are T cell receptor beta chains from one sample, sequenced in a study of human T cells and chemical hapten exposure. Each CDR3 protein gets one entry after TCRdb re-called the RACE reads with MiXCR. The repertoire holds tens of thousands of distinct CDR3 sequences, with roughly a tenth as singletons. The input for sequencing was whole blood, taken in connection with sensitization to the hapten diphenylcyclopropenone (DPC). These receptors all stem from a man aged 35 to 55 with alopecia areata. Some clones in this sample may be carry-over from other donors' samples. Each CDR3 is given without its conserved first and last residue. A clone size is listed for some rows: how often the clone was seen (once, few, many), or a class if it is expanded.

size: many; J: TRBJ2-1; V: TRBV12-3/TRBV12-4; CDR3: ASSLSSGRADEQF
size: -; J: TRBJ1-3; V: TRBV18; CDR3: ASSPPGRGNTIY
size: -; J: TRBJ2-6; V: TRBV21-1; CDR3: ASSTPGQVNSGANVLT
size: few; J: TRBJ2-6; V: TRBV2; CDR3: ASSEYGALGANVLT
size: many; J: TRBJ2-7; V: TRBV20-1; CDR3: SARDIAGALKQY
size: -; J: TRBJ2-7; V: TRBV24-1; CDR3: ATSDPGPSAGQY
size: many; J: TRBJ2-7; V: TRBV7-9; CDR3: ASSLGTVGNEQY
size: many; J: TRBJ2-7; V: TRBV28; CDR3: ASTAAHEQY
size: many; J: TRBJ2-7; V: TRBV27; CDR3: ASSLLGLAGSAQEQY
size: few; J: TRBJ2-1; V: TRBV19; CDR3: ASSIAGGRYNEQF
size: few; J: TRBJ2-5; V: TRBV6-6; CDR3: ASSPTGLAGVRPQETQY
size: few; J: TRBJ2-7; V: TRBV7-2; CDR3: ASSQYWSYEQY
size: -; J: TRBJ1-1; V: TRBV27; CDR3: ASRKGQAMNTEAF
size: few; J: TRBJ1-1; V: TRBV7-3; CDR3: ASSLELNTEAF
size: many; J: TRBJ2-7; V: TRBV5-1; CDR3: ASKGLAGDLAEQY
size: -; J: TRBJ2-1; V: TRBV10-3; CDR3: AISEASGDEQF
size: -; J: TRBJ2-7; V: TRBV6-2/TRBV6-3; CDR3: ASRDIDGYEQY
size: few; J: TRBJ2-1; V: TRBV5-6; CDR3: ASSFLRLATSYNEQF
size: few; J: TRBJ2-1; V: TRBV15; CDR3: ATSKLGNRGPYNEQF
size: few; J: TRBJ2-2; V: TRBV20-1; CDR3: SARDRVLGELF
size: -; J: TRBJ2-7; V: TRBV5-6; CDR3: ASSSAAGPYEQY
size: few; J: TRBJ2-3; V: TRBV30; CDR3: AWREGPDTQY
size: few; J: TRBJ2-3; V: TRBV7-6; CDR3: ASSLLGGGTNTDTQY
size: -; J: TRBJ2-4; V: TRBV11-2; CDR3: VSSLGTSGKNIQY
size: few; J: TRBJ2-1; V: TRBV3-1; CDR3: ASSQAGGGYNEQF
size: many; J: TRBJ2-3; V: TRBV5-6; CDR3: ASSSLDNTQY
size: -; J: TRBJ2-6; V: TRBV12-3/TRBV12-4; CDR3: ASSLYRPGDYSGANVLT
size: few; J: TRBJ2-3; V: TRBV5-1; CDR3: ASSRTSGSIDTQY
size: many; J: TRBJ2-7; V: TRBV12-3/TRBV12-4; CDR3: ASRDSGQGSSYEQY
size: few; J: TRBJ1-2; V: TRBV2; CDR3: ASSGTVSKGYT
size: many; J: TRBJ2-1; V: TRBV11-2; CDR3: ASSPLPKTTAGYNEQF
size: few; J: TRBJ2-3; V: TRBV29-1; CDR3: SVFRGDTQY
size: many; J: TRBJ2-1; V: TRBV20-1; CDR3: SARDPGESYNEQF
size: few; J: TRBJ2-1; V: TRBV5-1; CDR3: ASSLEESEQF
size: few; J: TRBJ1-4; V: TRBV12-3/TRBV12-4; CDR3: ASGLGQGLHEKLF
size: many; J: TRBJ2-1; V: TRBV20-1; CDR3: SASQPRGGTSNEQF
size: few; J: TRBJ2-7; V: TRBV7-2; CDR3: ASSEGSYEQY
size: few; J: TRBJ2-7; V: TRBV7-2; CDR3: ASSARTSGEQY
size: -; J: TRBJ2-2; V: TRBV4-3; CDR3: ASSQDRVGAPGELF
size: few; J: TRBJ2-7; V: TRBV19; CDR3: ASSISARAYEQY
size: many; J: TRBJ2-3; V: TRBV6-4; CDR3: ASSPLAGGTDTQY
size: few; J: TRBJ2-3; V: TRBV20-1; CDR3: SAWHQTSSTDTQY
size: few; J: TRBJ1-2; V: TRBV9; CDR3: DSSQTGTNGYT
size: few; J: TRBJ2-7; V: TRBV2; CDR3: ASSEDPLPSYEQY
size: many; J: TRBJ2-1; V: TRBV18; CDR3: ASSKTSNEQF
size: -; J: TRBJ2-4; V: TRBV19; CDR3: ASSIVGGTPDRIQY
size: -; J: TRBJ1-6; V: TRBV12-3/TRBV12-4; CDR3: ASSSGGDNSPLH